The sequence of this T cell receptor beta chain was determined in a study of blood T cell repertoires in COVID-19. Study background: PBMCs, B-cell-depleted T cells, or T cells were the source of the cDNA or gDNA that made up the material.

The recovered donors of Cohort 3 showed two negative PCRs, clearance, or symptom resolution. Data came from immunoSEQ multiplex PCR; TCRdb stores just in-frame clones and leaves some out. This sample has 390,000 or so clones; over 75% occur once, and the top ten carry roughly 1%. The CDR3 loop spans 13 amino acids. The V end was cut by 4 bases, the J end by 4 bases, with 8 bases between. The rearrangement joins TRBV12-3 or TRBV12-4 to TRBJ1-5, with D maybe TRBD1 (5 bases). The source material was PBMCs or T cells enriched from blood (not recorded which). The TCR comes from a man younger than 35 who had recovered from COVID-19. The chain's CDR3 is CASSSAGNQPQHF. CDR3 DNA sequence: TGTGCCAGCAGTTCGGCAGGGAATCAGCCCCAGCATTTT.